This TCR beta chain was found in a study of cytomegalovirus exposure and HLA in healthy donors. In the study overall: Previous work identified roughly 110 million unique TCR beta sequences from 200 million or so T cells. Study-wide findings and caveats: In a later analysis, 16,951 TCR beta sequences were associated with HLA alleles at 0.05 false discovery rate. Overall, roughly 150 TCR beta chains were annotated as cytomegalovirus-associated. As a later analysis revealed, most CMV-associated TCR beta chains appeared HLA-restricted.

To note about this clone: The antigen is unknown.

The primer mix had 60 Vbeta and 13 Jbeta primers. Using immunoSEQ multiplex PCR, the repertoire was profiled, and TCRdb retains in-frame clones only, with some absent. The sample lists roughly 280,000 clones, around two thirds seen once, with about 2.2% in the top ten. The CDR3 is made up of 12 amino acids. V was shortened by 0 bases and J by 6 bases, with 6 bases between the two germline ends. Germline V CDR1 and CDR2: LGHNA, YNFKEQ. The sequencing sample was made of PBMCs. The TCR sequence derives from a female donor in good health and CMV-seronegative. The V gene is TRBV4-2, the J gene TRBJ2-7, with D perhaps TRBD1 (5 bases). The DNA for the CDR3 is TGTGCCAGCAGCCAAGAAAGGGGCGAGCAGTACTTC. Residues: CASSQERGEQYF.